A selection of T cell receptor beta chains follows, all from one sample in a study of spatial heterogeneity in lung cancer. One entry per CDR3 protein, called by TCRdb with MiXCR from the 5' RACE reads. The table lists roughly 5,700 distinct CDR3 sequences, over 7.5% of them singletons. The input for sequencing was lung tumor tissue, taken at surgery. The receptors shown here come from a female donor with early-stage non-small cell lung cancer. CDR3s include the opening cysteine and the closing phenylalanine or tryptophan. The D gene is left open where the match is weak. Expanded clones are given a class, and other clones once, few, many or no size at all.

d_gene,abundance,v_gene,j_gene,CDR3aa,CDR3nt
.,once,TRBV7-9,TRBJ1-1,CASSLGRASLGEAFF,TGTGCCAGCAGCTTAGGGCGGGCGAGCTTGGGGGAAGCTTTCTTT
TRBD1,medium-sized,TRBV27,TRBJ1-6,CASTLPGDSQNF,TGTGCCAGCACTCTCCCCGGGGACAGCCAAAATTTT
TRBD1,many,TRBV5-1,TRBJ2-7,CASSQSRDRGHEQYF,TGCGCCAGCAGCCAATCCCGGGACAGGGGGCACGAGCAGTACTTC
TRBD2,medium-sized,TRBV29-1,TRBJ2-3,CSEGEGTDTQYF,TGCAGCGAAGGGGAGGGTACAGATACGCAGTATTTT
.,.,TRBV7-6,TRBJ2-2,CASSLLRAANTGELFF,TGTGCCAGCAGCTTACTGAGGGCGGCGAACACCGGGGAGCTGTTTTTT
TRBD2,many,TRBV4-1,TRBJ2-3,CASSQGLAGTDTQYF,TGCGCCAGCAGCCAAGGCCTAGCGGGCACAGATACGCAGTATTTT
.,many,TRBV30,TRBJ1-1,CAWSGQLYTEAFF,TGTGCCTGGAGTGGACAGCTTTACACTGAAGCTTTCTTT
TRBD2,large,TRBV27,TRBJ2-2,CASSLGAVLREGNTGELFF,TGTGCCAGCAGTTTAGGGGCGGTTTTAAGGGAGGGGAACACCGGGGAGCTGTTTTTT
.,many,TRBV7-9,TRBJ2-3,CASSPSGPRTDTQYF,TGTGCCAGCAGCCCATCGGGCCCTCGGACGGATACGCAGTATTTT
TRBD2,many,TRBV30,TRBJ2-2,CAWSLLASAGTGELFF,TGTGCCTGGAGTCTTCTAGCGTCAGCGGGGACCGGGGAGCTGTTTTTT
TRBD1,.,TRBV6-5,TRBJ1-2,CASSYLGTGGPTGYGYTF,TGTGCCAGCAGTTACTTAGGGACAGGGGGCCCAACTGGGTATGGCTACACCTTC
TRBD2,many,TRBV27,TRBJ2-3,CASSLLAGGLKDTQYF,TGTGCCAGCAGTTTACTAGCGGGGGGGCTGAAGGATACGCAGTATTTT
.,many,TRBV5-1,TRBJ2-2,CASSEDGHTGELFF,TGCGCCAGCAGCGAGGACGGACACACCGGGGAGCTGTTTTTT
.,many,TRBV4-2,TRBJ2-7,CASSQGLDPGYEQYF,TGTGCCAGCAGCCAAGGACTCGACCCCGGGTACGAGCAGTACTTC
.,many,TRBV4-3,TRBJ2-5,CASSQGGEGGETQYF,TGCGCCAGCAGCCAAGGAGGGGAAGGTGGAGAGACCCAGTACTTC
.,many,TRBV19,TRBJ2-5,CASSISDSRYQETQYF,TGTGCCAGTAGTATCTCAGACAGCCGGTACCAAGAGACCCAGTACTTC
TRBD2,.,TRBV6-4,TRBJ2-3,CASSDSASGGTDTQYF,TGTGCCAGCAGTGACTCTGCTAGCGGCGGCACAGATACGCAGTATTTT
.,many,TRBV3-1,TRBJ1-3,CASSTTGGAGNTIYF,TGTGCCAGCAGCACAACAGGAGGTGCTGGAAACACCATATATTTT
.,many,TRBV6-6,TRBJ2-3,CASSYGEQNTQYF,TGTGCCAGCAGTTACGGAGAACAAAATACGCAGTATTTT
TRBD2,many,TRBV7-9,TRBJ2-7,CASSSPGTSGNEQYF,TGTGCCAGCAGCTCCCCCGGGACTAGCGGGAACGAGCAGTACTTC
.,many,TRBV15,TRBJ2-7,CATSRDNGREQYF,TGTGCCACCAGCAGAGATAACGGGCGGGAGCAGTACTTC
.,medium-sized,TRBV20-1,TRBJ1-4,CSASEGRANEKLFF,TGCAGTGCTAGTGAGGGCAGGGCTAATGAAAAACTGTTTTTT
.,few,TRBV20-1,TRBJ2-1,CSARARLASNEQFF,TGCAGTGCTAGGGCTCGGCTAGCGTCCAATGAGCAGTTCTTC
.,many,TRBV7-9,TRBJ2-5,CASSLIASQETQYF,TGTGCCAGCAGCTTAATAGCAAGTCAAGAGACCCAGTACTTC
TRBD2,medium-sized,TRBV10-3,TRBJ2-1,CAISPAGVSYNEQFF,TGTGCCATCAGTCCAGCGGGAGTCTCCTACAATGAGCAGTTCTTC
.,large,TRBV9,TRBJ2-7,CASSVTGDYEQYF,TGTGCCAGCAGCGTCACAGGTGACTACGAGCAGTACTTC
.,.,TRBV6-1,TRBJ2-1,CASSPTVQNEQFF,TGTGCCAGCAGCCCGACAGTTCAGAATGAGCAGTTCTTC
TRBD1,many,TRBV7-3,TRBJ2-3,CASSLGDRAETDTQYF,TGTGCCAGCAGCTTAGGTGACAGGGCAGAAACAGATACGCAGTATTTT
.,few,TRBV27,TRBJ2-3,CASSLSRPDTQYF,TGTGCCAGCAGTTTATCCCGCCCAGATACGCAGTATTTT
.,many,TRBV19,TRBJ1-4,CASNLDATNEKLFF,TGTGCCAGTAACCTAGACGCAACTAATGAAAAACTGTTTTTT
TRBD2,medium-sized,TRBV2,TRBJ2-3,CASSEHVALAGAPQYF,TGTGCCAGCAGTGAACACGTGGCGCTAGCGGGAGCTCCTCAGTATTTT
.,few,TRBV3-1,TRBJ2-7,CASSQPPGEQYF,TGTGCCAGCAGTCAACCCCCCGGCGAGCAGTACTTC
.,many,TRBV5-1,TRBJ2-2,CASSLGRTGELFF,TGCGCCAGCAGCTTGGGCAGGACCGGGGAGCTGTTTTTT
.,many,TRBV5-4,TRBJ1-2,CASSPDKRGYGYTF,TGTGCCAGCAGCCCCGATAAAAGGGGATATGGCTACACCTTC
TRBD2,once,TRBV2,TRBJ2-4,CASRLQGLADDIQYF,TGTGCCAGCAGGCTACAGGGACTAGCGGACGACATTCAGTACTTC
.,many,TRBV7-8,TRBJ1-6,CASSLVGPADGSPLHF,TGTGCCAGCAGCTTAGTGGGACCAGCGGATGGGTCACCCCTCCACTTT
TRBD2,many,TRBV7-2,TRBJ2-7,CASSSLGGRGGRYEQYF,TGTGCCAGCAGCTCCCTCGGCGGGCGGGGGGGTAGGTACGAGCAGTACTTC
TRBD1,medium-sized,TRBV18,TRBJ2-5,CASSPTGTGETQYF,TGTGCCAGCTCACCAACCGGGACAGGGGAGACCCAGTACTTC
.,medium-sized,TRBV10-2,TRBJ1-4,CASRRTTNEKLFF,TGCGCCAGTAGGAGGACAACTAATGAAAAACTGTTTTTT
TRBD1,many,TRBV4-2,TRBJ1-5,CASSQTGVGQPQHF,TGTGCCAGCAGCCAGACAGGGGTAGGTCAGCCCCAGCATTTT
.,many,TRBV3-1,TRBJ1-2,CASSWDKNYGYTF,TGTGCCAGCAGCTGGGACAAAAACTATGGCTACACCTTC
TRBD2,many,TRBV12-3/TRBV12-4,TRBJ2-1,CASRALRLAGVSDEQFF,TGTGCCAGCAGGGCTTTAAGACTAGCGGGAGTTTCGGATGAGCAGTTCTTC
TRBD1,few,TRBV12-3/TRBV12-4,TRBJ1-4,CASSLRDRLVF,TGTGCCAGCAGTTTGCGGGACAGGCTGGTTTTT
TRBD1,many,TRBV7-9,TRBJ1-6,CASSSSLQGINSPLHF,TGTGCCAGCAGCTCTTCCTTACAGGGGATAAATTCACCCCTCCACTTT
TRBD2,.,TRBV6-4,TRBJ2-7,CASRSGSSYEQYF,TGTGCCAGCAGGAGCGGGAGCTCCTACGAGCAGTACTTC
.,many,TRBV7-9,TRBJ2-3,CASRRQSTDTQYF,TGTGCCAGCAGACGACAGAGCACAGATACGCAGTATTTT
TRBD2,many,TRBV20-1,TRBJ2-4,CSARKGGGKNIQYF,TGCAGTGCTAGGAAGGGCGGGGGTAAAAACATTCAGTACTTC
.,many,TRBV4-3,TRBJ2-1,CASSRERYNEQFF,TGCGCCAGCAGCCGCGAGAGATACAATGAGCAGTTCTTC